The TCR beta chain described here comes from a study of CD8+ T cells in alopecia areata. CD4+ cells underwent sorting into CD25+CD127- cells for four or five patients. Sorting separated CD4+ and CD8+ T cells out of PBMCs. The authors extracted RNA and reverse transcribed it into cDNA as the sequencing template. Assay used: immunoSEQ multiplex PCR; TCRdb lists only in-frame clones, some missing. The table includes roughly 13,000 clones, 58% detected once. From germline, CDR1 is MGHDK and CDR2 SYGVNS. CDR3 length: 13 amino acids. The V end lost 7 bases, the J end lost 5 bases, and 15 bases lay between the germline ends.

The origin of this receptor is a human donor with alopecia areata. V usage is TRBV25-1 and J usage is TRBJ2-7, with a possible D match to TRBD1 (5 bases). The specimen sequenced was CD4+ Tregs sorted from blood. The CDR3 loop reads CASKGNGFHEQYF. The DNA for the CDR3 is TGTGCCAGCAAGGGGAACGGGTTCCACGAGCAGTACTTC.